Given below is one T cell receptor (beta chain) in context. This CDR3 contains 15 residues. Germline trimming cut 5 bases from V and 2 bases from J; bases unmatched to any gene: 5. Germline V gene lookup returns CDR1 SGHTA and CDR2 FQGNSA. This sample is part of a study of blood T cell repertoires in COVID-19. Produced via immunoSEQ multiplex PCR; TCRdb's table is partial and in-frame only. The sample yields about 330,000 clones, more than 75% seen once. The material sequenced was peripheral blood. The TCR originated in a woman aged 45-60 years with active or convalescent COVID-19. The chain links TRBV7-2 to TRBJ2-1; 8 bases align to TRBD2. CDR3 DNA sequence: TGTGCCAGCAGCCCGGGGGGGAGTGCCTACAATGAGCAGTTCTTC. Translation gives CASSPGGSAYNEQFF.